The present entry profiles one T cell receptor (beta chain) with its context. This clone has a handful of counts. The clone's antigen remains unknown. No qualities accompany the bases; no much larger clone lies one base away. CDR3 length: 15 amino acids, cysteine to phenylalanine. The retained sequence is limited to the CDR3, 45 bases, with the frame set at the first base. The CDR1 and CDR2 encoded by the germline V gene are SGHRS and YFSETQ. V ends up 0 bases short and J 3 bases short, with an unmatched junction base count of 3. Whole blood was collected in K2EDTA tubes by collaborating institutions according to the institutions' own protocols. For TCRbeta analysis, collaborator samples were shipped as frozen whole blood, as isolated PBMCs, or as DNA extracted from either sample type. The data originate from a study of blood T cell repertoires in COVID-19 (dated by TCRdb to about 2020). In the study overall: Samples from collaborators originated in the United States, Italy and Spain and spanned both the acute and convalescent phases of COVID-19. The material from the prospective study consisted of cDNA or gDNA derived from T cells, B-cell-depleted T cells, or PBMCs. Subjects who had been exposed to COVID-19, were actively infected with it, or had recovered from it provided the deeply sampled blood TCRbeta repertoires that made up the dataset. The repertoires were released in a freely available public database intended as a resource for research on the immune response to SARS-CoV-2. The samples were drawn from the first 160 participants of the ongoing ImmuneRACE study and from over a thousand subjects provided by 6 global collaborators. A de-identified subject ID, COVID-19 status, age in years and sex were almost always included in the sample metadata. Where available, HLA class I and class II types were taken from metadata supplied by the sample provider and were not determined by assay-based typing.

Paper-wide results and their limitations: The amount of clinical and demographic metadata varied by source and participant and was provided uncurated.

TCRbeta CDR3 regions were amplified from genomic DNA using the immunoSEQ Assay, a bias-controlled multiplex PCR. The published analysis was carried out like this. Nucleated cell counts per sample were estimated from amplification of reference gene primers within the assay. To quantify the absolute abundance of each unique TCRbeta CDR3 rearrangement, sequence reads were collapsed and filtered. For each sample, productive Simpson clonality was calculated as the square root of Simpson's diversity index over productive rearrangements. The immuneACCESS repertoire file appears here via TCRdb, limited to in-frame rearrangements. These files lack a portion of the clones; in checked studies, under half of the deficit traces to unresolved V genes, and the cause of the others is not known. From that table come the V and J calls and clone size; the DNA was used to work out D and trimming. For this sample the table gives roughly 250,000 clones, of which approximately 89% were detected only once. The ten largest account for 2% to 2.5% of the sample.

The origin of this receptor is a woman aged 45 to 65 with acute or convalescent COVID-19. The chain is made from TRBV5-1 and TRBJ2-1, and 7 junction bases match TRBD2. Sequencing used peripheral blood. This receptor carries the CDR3 CASSLAASGYNEQFF. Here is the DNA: TGCGCCAGCAGCTTGGCGGCTAGCGGCTACAATGAGCAGTTCTTC.